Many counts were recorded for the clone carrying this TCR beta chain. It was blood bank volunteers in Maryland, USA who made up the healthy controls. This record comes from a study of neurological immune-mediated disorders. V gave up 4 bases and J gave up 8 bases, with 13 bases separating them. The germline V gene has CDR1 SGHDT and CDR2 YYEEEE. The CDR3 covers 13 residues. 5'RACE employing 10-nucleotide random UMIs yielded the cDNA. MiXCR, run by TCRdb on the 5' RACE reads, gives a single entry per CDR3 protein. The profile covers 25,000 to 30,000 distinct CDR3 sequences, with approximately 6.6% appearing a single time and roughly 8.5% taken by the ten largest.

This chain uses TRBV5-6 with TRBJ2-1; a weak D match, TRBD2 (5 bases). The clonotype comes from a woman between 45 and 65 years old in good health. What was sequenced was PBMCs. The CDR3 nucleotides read TGTGCCAGCAGCCGGGGAGCTACGGATGAGCAGTTCTTC. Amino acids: CASSRGATDEQFF. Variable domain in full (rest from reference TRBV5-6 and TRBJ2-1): DAGVTQSPTHLIKTRGQQVTLRCSPKSGHDTVSWYQQALGQGPQFIFQYYEEEERQRGNFPDRFSGHQFPNYSSELNVNALLLGDSALYLCASSRGATDEQFFGPGTRLTVL.